This entry concerns a single T cell receptor (beta chain). This entry is derived from a study of T cell clonotyping in hematopoietic cell transplantation. About the research overall: Recipients' pretransplant samples followed cytoreduction.

The CDR3 contains 16 residues. Trimming stripped 4 bases from V and 0 bases from J, with 14 bases between. Germline assignment: CDR1 SNHLY and CDR2 FYNNEI. The time point: recipient sample about 28 days before transplant, after cytoreduction. Sequenced by immunoSEQ multiplex PCR; TCRdb stores in-frame clones only, minus some. The data show about 5,900 clones, around 84% seen once. The V gene is TRBV2, the J gene TRBJ2-3; D not resolved. This clonotype was obtained from a woman aged 45-60 years with acute myeloid leukemia. Some clones in this sample may be carry-over from other donors' samples. Here the sequenced sample was peripheral blood mononuclear cells, taken before stem cell transplant. The CDR3 bases are TGTGCCAGCAGTGCTTCTAGAACCACTAGCACAGATACGCAGTATTTT. Its translation is CASSASRTTSTDTQYF.